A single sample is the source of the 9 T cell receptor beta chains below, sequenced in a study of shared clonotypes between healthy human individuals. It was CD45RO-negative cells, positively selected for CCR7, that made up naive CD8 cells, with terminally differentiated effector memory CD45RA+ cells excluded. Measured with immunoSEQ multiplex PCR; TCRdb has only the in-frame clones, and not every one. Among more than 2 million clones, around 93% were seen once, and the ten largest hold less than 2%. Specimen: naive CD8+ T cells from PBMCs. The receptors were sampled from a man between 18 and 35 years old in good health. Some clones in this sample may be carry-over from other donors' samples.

In nucleotides, the CDR3 is TGTGCCAGCAGCTTAGGGGGGAGCAATGAGCAGTTCTTC. Translated, it gives CASSLGGSNEQFF. The V call is TRBV7-2, the J call TRBJ2-1; either TRBD1 or TRBD2 may supply D (5 bases each). Germline V gives CDR1 SGHTA, CDR2 FQGNSA. The CDR3 is 13 residues long. Trimming shortened V by 1 base and J by 6 bases, and 7 bases separated the two germline ends.

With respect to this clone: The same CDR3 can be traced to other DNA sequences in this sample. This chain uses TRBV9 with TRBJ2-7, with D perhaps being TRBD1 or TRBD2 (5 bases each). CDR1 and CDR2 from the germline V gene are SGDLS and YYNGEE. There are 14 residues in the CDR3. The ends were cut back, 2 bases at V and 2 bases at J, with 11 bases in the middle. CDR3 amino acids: CASSVGTATYEQYF. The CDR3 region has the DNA TGTGCCAGCAGCGTGGGGACGGCCACCTACGAGCAGTACTTC.

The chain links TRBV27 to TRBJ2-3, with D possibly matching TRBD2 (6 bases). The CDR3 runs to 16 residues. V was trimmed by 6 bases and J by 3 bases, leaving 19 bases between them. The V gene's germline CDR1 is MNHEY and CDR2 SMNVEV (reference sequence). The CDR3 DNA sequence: TGTGCCAGCAGACCCCAACTAGCCGCCGATACAGATACGCAGTATTTT. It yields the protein CASRPQLAADTDTQYF.

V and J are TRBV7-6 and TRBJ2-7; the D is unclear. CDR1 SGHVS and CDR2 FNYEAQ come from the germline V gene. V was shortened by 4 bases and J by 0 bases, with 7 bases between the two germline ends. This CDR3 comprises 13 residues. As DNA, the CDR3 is TGTGCCAGCAGCTGGGGTAGCTCCTACGAGCAGTACTTC. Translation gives CASSWGSSYEQYF.

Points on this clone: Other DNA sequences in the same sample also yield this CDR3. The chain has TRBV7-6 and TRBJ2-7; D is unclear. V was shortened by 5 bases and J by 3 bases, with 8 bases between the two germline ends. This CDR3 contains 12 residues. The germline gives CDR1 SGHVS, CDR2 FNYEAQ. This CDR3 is CASSPNSYEQYF. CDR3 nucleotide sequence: TGTGCCAGCAGCCCGAACAGCTACGAGCAGTACTTC.

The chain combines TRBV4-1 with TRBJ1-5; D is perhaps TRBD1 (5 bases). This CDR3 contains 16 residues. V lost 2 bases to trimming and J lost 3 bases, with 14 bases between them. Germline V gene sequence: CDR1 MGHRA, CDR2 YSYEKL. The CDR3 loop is CASSQRRGGTNQPQHF. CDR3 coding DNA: TGCGCCAGCAGCCAACGACGGGGGGGGACCAATCAGCCCCAGCATTTT.

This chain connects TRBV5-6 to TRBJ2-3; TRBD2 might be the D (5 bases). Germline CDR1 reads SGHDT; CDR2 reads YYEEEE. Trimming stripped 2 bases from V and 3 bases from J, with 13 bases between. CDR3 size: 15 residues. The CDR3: CASSFCGSGTDTQYF. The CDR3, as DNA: TGTGCCAGCAGCTTTTGTGGGAGTGGAACAGATACGCAGTATTTT.

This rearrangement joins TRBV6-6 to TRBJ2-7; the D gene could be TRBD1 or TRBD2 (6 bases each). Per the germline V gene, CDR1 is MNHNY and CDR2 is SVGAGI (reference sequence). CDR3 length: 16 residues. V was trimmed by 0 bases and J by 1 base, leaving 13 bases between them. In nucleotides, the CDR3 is TGTGCCAGCAGTTACTCACACAGGGAGGTTTCCTACGAGCAGTACTTC. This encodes CASSYSHREVSYEQYF.

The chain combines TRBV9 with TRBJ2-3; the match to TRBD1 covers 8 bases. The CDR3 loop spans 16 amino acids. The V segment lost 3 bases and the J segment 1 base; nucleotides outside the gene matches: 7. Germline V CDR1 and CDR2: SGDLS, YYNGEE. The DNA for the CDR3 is TGTGCCAGCAGCGGCTCCTCAGGGGGCGGCACAGATACGCAGTATTTT. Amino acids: CASSGSSGGGTDTQYF. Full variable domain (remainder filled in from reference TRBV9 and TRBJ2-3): DSGVTQTPKHLITATGQRVTLRCSPRSGDLSVYWYQQSLDQGLQFLIQYYNGEERAKGNILERFSAQQFPDLHSELNLSSLELGDSALYFCASSGSSGGGTDTQYFGPGTRLTVL.